This T cell receptor beta chain came from a study of cytomegalovirus exposure and HLA in healthy donors. The PCR used 60 Vbeta and 13 Jbeta primers. The protocol was immunoSEQ multiplex PCR, while the TCRdb copy is restricted to in-frame clones and leaves out a portion. Its table lists about 70,000 clones. CDR1 is LNHDA, CDR2 SQIVND, per germline (reference sequence). With V trimmed by 5 bases and J by 9 bases, 12 bases remained unmatched. CDR3 length: 15 residues. Study-wide points: A missense variant in DCLRE1C was later tied to TCR beta V- and J-gene trimming. Roughly uniform depth of sequencing across donors was assumed in presence/absence analyses.

Note on this clone: Antigen specificity is unknown.

The sequence came from a female donor in good health and CMV-seropositive. The specimen sequenced was PBMCs. The chain employs TRBV19 and TRBJ2-1; 8 bases align to TRBD2. For the CDR3, the DNA is TGTGCCAGTAGTGCACCGAGCGGGAGCCTAAGTGAGCAGTTCTTC. It is translated as CASSAPSGSLSEQFF.